One and the same sample provided the 15 T cell receptor beta chains below, sequenced in a study of somatic mutations in cytotoxic T cells in rheumatoid arthritis. Repertoires were generated with immunoSEQ multiplex PCR, while TCRdb's copy carries only in-frame clones and drops some. Among about 14,000 clones listed, roughly 80% were seen once. Sequencing used CD8+ T cells sorted from blood. The receptors were gathered from an adult with rheumatoid arthritis.

The chain couples TRBV7-9 to TRBJ2-2; perhaps TRBD1 as D (6 bases). Trimming left V 1 base short and J 6 bases short, with 9 bases between. This CDR3 is built from 14 residues. CDR1 is SEHNR and CDR2 is FQNEAQ in the germline V gene (reference sequence). In nucleotides, the CDR3 is TGTGCCAGCAGCTTAGTACAGGGTTCCGGGGAGCTGTTTTTT. Encoded protein: CASSLVQGSGELFF.

This clone turned up a few times. J is TRBJ1-2 and V is TRBV28; D not resolved. This CDR3 contains 14 residues. Germline values: CDR1 MDHEN, CDR2 SYDVKM. V shed 7 bases and J shed 3 bases, with 15 bases lying between them. This CDR3 is CASTQPNSYYGYTF. Here the CDR3 DNA reads TGTGCCAGCACCCAGCCCAATAGCTACTATGGCTACACCTTC.

V is TRBV5-6 and J is TRBJ2-3; 8 bases are a match to TRBD1. Per germline, CDR1 SGHDT and CDR2 YYEEEE. V lost 0 bases and J lost 5; bases outside the gene matches: 5. CDR3 length: 15 residues. The CDR3 loop reads CASSLVQGELDTQYF. The CDR3 region has the DNA TGTGCCAGCAGCTTGGTACAGGGGGAGTTAGATACGCAGTATTTT.

This clone was seen a few times. The V call is TRBV11-2, the J call TRBJ2-3; D may match TRBD1 or TRBD2 (5 bases each). Trimming removed 4 bases from V and 0 bases from J, with 11 bases in between. This CDR3 comprises 15 residues. Germline loops: CDR1 SGHAT, CDR2 FQNNGV. In nucleotides, the CDR3 is TGTGCCAGCAGCTCGCAGGGAGTGAGCACAGATACGCAGTATTTT. It translates to CASSSQGVSTDTQYF.

The rearrangement uses TRBV27 and TRBJ1-5, with TRBD1 as a possible D gene (6 bases). Per the germline V gene, CDR1 is MNHEY and CDR2 is SMNVEV (reference sequence). There are 14 residues in the CDR3. Trimming shortened V by 6 bases and J by 9 bases, and 18 bases separated the two germline ends. The CDR3 nucleotides read TGTGCCAGCAGCCTTATGGCCGGGGGCTGGCCCCAGCATTTT. Encoded protein: CASSLMAGGWPQHF.

The chain carries TRBV28 and TRBJ2-7, with 7 nucleotides matching TRBD1. The CDR3 has 14 residues. Trimming at V came to 6 bases and at J to 2 bases, leaving 7 bases not matched to a gene. Germline CDR1 reads MDHEN; CDR2 reads SYDVKM. The CDR3 here is CASRPNDRAYEQYV. CDR3 DNA sequence: TGTGCCAGCAGGCCAAACGACAGGGCCTACGAGCAGTACGTC.

This rearrangement joins TRBV13 to TRBJ1-6; D perhaps matches TRBD1 (6 bases). Trimming left V 7 bases short and J 0 bases short, with 16 bases between. This CDR3 spans 17 amino acids. In germline, CDR1 is PRHDT, CDR2 FYEKMQ (reference sequence). The CDR3 here is CASKRGGTSSYNSPLHF. The CDR3 region has the DNA TGTGCCAGCAAGAGAGGGGGAACTAGCTCCTATAATTCACCCCTCCACTTT.

The chain is built from TRBV7-8 and TRBJ1-1, with D unresolved. The germline V gene encodes CDR1 SGHVS and CDR2 FQNEAQ. This CDR3 has 12 residues. The V gene lost 6 bases and the J gene lost 3 bases, with 8 bases spanning the gap. In DNA, the CDR3 is TGTGCCAGCAGTCGGACCTACACTGAAGCTTTCTTT. Translating gives CASSRTYTEAFF.

The V gene is TRBV5-4, the J gene TRBJ2-7, with D maybe TRBD2 (6 bases). V gave up 4 bases and J gave up 5 bases, with 16 bases separating them. Germline CDR1 is SGHNT and CDR2 is YYREEE (reference sequence). The CDR3 length is 14 residues. The chain's CDR3 is CASSPGPGRNEQYF. The CDR3 nucleotides are TGTGCCAGCAGCCCCGGGCCCGGGAGAAACGAGCAGTACTTC.

In its sample, this clone was seen a few times. This rearrangement joins TRBV5-1 to TRBJ2-1, with 9 bases aligning to TRBD2. The CDR3 length is 15 residues. The trim removed 1 base at V and 10 bases at J, leaving 9 bases unmatched. The germline CDR1 and CDR2 sequences are SGHRS and YFSETQ. The CDR3 region has the DNA TGCGCCAGCAGCTTGAGAGCTAGCGGGGCGGGGGAGCAGTTCTTC. It codes for CASSLRASGAGEQFF.

J is TRBJ2-7 and V is TRBV7-9; D gene ambiguous. Germline CDR1 is SEHNR and CDR2 is FQNEAQ (reference sequence). V lost 6 bases to trimming and J lost 3 bases, with 15 bases between them. The CDR3 is 14 amino acids. CDR3 sequence: CASRNDTQVYEQYV. CDR3 nucleotide sequence: TGTGCCAGCAGGAATGACACGCAGGTCTACGAGCAGTACGTC.

This chain uses TRBV13 with TRBJ1-2; 9 bases are shared with TRBD1. J lost 3 bases, V lost 4 bases, and 3 bases had no gene match. The V gene's germline CDR1 is PRHDT and CDR2 FYEKMQ (reference sequence). This CDR3 region has 14 residues. CDR3 residues: CASSWTGADYGYTF. The CDR3 DNA reads TGTGCCAGCAGCTGGACAGGGGCGGACTATGGCTACACCTTC.

The gene calls are TRBV28 and TRBJ2-1; D uncertain. The CDR3 extends over 14 amino acids. Trimming removed 1 base from V and 6 bases from J, with 10 bases in between. The germline V gene encodes CDR1 MDHEN and CDR2 SYDVKM. The CDR3 sequence is CASSLLALGNEQFF. CDR3 coding DNA: TGTGCCAGCAGTTTATTAGCACTTGGCAATGAGCAGTTCTTC.

The chain combines TRBV25-1 with TRBJ2-2; no reliable D call. This CDR3 has 18 residues. V gave up 3 bases and J gave up 1 base, with 18 bases separating them. The germline CDR1 and CDR2 sequences are MGHDK and SYGVNS. The CDR3 nucleotides read TGTGCCAGCAGTGAGGGTGAAGGCCCCCGATTGAACACCGGGGAGCTGTTTTTT. Protein: CASSEGEGPRLNTGELFF.

The chain recombines TRBV14 with TRBJ2-2; a weak D match, TRBD1 (5 bases). CDR3 length: 20 amino acids. Trimming left V 0 bases short and J 4 bases short, with 24 bases between. CDR1 and CDR2 from the germline V gene are SGHDN and FVKESK. DNA for the CDR3: TGTGCCAGCAGCCAAGAAAGGGGTGGGGCAGACTGGGATCGCACCGGGGAGCTGTTTTTT. Translation: CASSQERGGADWDRTGELFF.